One and the same sample provided the 27 T cell receptor beta chains below, sequenced in a study of blood T cell repertoires in COVID-19. The protocol was immunoSEQ multiplex PCR, while the TCRdb copy is restricted to in-frame clones and leaves out a portion. The sample carries a few hundred thousand clones, 84% recorded once. The sequenced sample consisted of peripheral blood. These receptors were obtained from a man in his thirties or forties with active or convalescent COVID-19.

The chain recombines TRBV28 with TRBJ2-3; D is possibly TRBD2 (5 bases). Germline values: CDR1 MDHEN, CDR2 SYDVKM. The V end was cut by 3 bases, the J end by 2 bases, with 12 bases between. The CDR3 sequence is 15 residues long. DNA for the CDR3: TGTGCCAGCAGTTTGGTGGGAGAATTCACAGATACGCAGTATTTT. It yields the protein CASSLVGEFTDTQYF. The full variable domain, rest sourced from reference TRBV28 and TRBJ2-3, is DVKVTQSSRYLVKRTGEKVFLECVQDMDHENMFWYRQDPGLGLRLIYFSYDVKMKEKGDIPEGYSVSREKKERFSLILESASTNQTSMYLCASSLVGEFTDTQYFGPGTRLTVL.

This chain connects TRBV24-1 to TRBJ2-1; TRBD1 matches 8 bases. This CDR3 is 20 amino acids long. Germline V gene sequence: CDR1 KGHDR, CDR2 SFDVKD. The V segment lost 3 bases and the J segment 3 bases; nucleotides outside the gene matches: 18. In DNA, the CDR3 is TGTGCCACCAGTGATCCCCCATACAGGGGGTCCGGACCTTTCTACAATGAGCAGTTCTTC. It yields the protein CATSDPPYRGSGPFYNEQFF.

The genes are TRBV19 and TRBJ2-7, with a weak D call TRBD1 (6 bases). This CDR3 is built from 14 residues. V was clipped by 6 bases and J by 1 base, with 13 bases between them. CDR1 is LNHDA and CDR2 is SQIVND in the germline V gene (reference sequence). CDR3 nucleotides: TGTGCCAGTAGGCGCAGGGGCCAATCCTACGAGCAGTACTTC. It yields the protein CASRRRGQSYEQYF.

The chain links TRBV10-3 to TRBJ2-2, with TRBD1 as a possible D gene (6 bases). The V gene lost 10 bases and the J gene lost 1 base, with 13 bases spanning the gap. CDR3 size: 14 residues. Germline CDR1 and CDR2: ENHRY and SYGVKD. CDR3 sequence: CATRRTENTGELFF. In DNA, the CDR3 is TGTGCCACCCGCCGGACAGAGAACACCGGGGAGCTGTTTTTT.

V gene TRBV7-9 combines with J gene TRBJ1-4; a possible D gene is TRBD1 (6 bases). CDR1 is SEHNR, CDR2 FQNEAQ, per germline (reference sequence). CDR3 length: 16 amino acids. V was trimmed by 5 bases and J by 0 bases, leaving 13 bases between them. CDR3 protein: CASSQGTNPTNEKLFF. CDR3 bases: TGTGCCAGCAGCCAGGGGACTAATCCAACTAATGAAAAACTGTTTTTT.

J is TRBJ1-1 and V is TRBV6-5; D is ambiguous. Germline V gives CDR1 MNHEY, CDR2 SVGAGI. CDR3 length: 14 amino acids. Deletions cut 6 bases from V and 4 bases from J, with 15 bases between. The CDR3 protein is CASSSLEFVTEAFF. CDR3 bases: TGTGCCAGCAGCTCCCTGGAGTTTGTCACTGAAGCTTTCTTT.

This chain uses TRBV29-1 with TRBJ1-2; the D gene is possibly TRBD1 (6 bases). Trimming removed 4 bases from V and 8 bases from J, with 11 bases in between. The CDR3 runs to 11 residues. Germline lookup yields CDR1 SQVTM and CDR2 ANQGSEA. The DNA of the CDR3 is TGCAGCGTTGTACAGGGAAGAGGCTACACCTTC. Its translation is CSVVQGRGYTF.

The V call is TRBV29-1, the J call TRBJ2-5; D is ambiguous. The CDR3 spans 10 residues. V lost 5 bases and J 5 bases, leaving 6 bases between the germline ends. Germline values: CDR1 SQVTM, CDR2 ANQGSEA. CDR3 protein: CSVHRETQYF. CDR3 bases: TGCAGCGTTCACCGGGAGACCCAGTACTTC. The full variable domain, in which reference TRBV29-1 and TRBJ2-5 provide the parts outside the CDR3, is SAVISQKPSRDICQRGTSLTIQCQVDSQVTMMFWYRQQPGQSLTLIATANQGSEATYESGFVIDKFPISRPNLTFSTLTVSNMSPEDSSIYLCSVHRETQYFGPGTRLLVL.

The rearrangement links TRBV6-2 or TRBV6-3 to TRBJ2-3; D may be TRBD1 (5 bases). Germline V gene lookup returns CDR1 MNHEY and CDR2 SVGEGT. V lost 5 bases and J lost 0, with 12 bases in between. The CDR3 length is 15 residues. CDR3 coding DNA: TGTGCCAGCAGTGGAAGGGGCCGTAGCACAGATACGCAGTATTTT. Protein: CASSGRGRSTDTQYF.

The rearrangement links TRBV5-1 to TRBJ2-1; 7 bases agree with TRBD2. V dropped 3 bases and J dropped 5; count of bases not matched to a gene: 5. This CDR3 contains 14 residues. The germline gives CDR1 SGHRS, CDR2 YFSETQ. This chain's CDR3 is CASSSGRVDNEQFF. As DNA, the CDR3 is TGCGCCAGCAGCTCAGGGAGGGTGGACAATGAGCAGTTCTTC.

The chain employs TRBV6-5 and TRBJ2-7; TRBD2 matches at 7 bases. The CDR3 extends over 15 amino acids. V dropped 6 bases and J dropped 2; count of bases not matched to a gene: 10. CDR1 and CDR2 (germline): MNHEY, SVGAGI. The CDR3, as DNA: TGTGCCAGCAGCCGAAGCGGGGCCGGAACCTACGAGCAGTACTTC. Its protein product is CASSRSGAGTYEQYF.

This clone was seen more than once but under ten times. The rearrangement joins TRBV7-2 to TRBJ1-6; D not resolved. V gave up 6 bases and J gave up 9 bases, with 18 bases separating them. Germline lookup yields CDR1 SGHTA and CDR2 FQGNSA. CDR3 size: 15 residues. The CDR3 DNA reads TGTGCCAGCAGTCATTTCGAGATATCAGGTTCACCCCTCCACTTT. It specifies CASSHFEISGSPLHF.

V is TRBV14 and J is TRBJ2-7; D might be TRBD1 (6 bases). CDR1 and CDR2 from the germline V gene are SGHDN and FVKESK. The CDR3 is 15 amino acids. Trimming shortened V by 5 bases and J by 0 bases, and 14 bases separated the two germline ends. This chain's CDR3 is CASSFGTHYSYEQYF. The CDR3 bases are TGTGCCAGCAGCTTTGGGACACACTACTCCTACGAGCAGTACTTC.

The rearrangement uses TRBV9 and TRBJ2-1; 7 bases map to TRBD2. Per the germline V gene, CDR1 is SGDLS and CDR2 is YYNGEE. This CDR3 spans 17 amino acids. Losses at the gene ends were 0 bases for V and 12 bases for J; bases not matched to a gene: 18. The CDR3 DNA follows: TGTGCCAGCAGCGTAGAAGAGGGGTCGGGACTAAAGGCGAGGCAGTTCTTC. It is translated as CASSVEEGSGLKARQFF.

The chain couples TRBV6-6 to TRBJ2-3; 13 bases align to TRBD2. Germline-derived CDR1 and CDR2 are MNHNY and SVGAGI (reference sequence). V lost 5 bases, J lost 7 bases, and 12 bases stayed unmatched. This CDR3 has 17 amino acids. CDR3 nucleotides: TGTGCCAGCAGTCTAGAATTGGGACTAGCGGGACCTTATACGCAGTATTTT. Protein: CASSLELGLAGPYTQYF.

V is TRBV24-1 and J is TRBJ1-1; TRBD1 might be the D (6 bases). V was shortened by 4 bases and J by 0 bases, with 20 bases between the two germline ends. The CDR3 has 18 amino acids. Germline V gene data show CDR1 as KGHDR and CDR2 as SFDVKD. CDR3 amino acids: CATSEIDRGADMNTEAFF. Here the CDR3 DNA reads TGTGCCACCAGTGAAATTGACCGGGGGGCAGATATGAACACTGAAGCTTTCTTT.

The CDR3 DNA reads TGTGCCAGCAGCTTTTCGGGAGAGACCCAGTACTTC. It translates to CASSFSGETQYF. The chain couples TRBV7-8 to TRBJ2-5; no reliable D call. Per germline, CDR1 SGHVS and CDR2 FQNEAQ. V was shortened by 3 bases and J by 4 bases, with 6 bases between the two germline ends. This CDR3 region has 12 residues.

This chain uses TRBV3-1 (or the pseudogene TRBV3-2) with TRBJ2-7; the D gene is possibly TRBD2 (6 bases). Germline V gene sequence: CDR1 LGHDT, CDR2 YNNKEL (reference sequence). V was cut by 3 bases and J by 7 bases, with 16 bases left in between. The CDR3 covers 14 residues. DNA for the CDR3: TGTGCCAGCAGCCAGCCGGGAGCCAAAAGGGAGCAGTACTTC. Residues: CASSQPGAKREQYF.

The rearrangement links TRBV28 to TRBJ2-5; 8 bases match TRBD2. The CDR3 has 16 amino acids. Germline V gives CDR1 MDHEN, CDR2 SYDVKM. Trimming took 6 bases from V and 5 from J; bases not matched to a gene: 14. The DNA of the CDR3 is TGTGCCAGCAGCGCTCCTACTAGCGGAGGCTCGGAGACCCAGTACTTC. The encoded protein is CASSAPTSGGSETQYF.

The chain recombines TRBV7-8 with TRBJ2-5, with 9 bases matching TRBD1. Germline values: CDR1 SGHVS, CDR2 FQNEAQ. The CDR3 sequence is 16 residues long. V was pared by 2 bases and J by 5 bases, with 9 bases of the junction left unmatched. CDR3 residues: CASSLSGTGYSETQYF. CDR3 bases: TGTGCCAGCAGCTTAAGCGGGACAGGGTATTCGGAGACCCAGTACTTC.

The chain links TRBV6-5 to TRBJ2-7; the D gene is possibly TRBD2 (5 bases). The germline CDR1 and CDR2 sequences are MNHEY and SVGAGI. The CDR3 is 15 amino acids. With 5 bases removed from V and 0 bases from J, the gap between germline ends came to 14 bases. The CDR3 is CASSKEATGSYEQYF. For the CDR3, the DNA is TGTGCCAGCAGTAAGGAGGCTACCGGCTCCTACGAGCAGTACTTC.

The chain links TRBV5-1 to TRBJ1-4; 9 nucleotides align to TRBD1. V trimming: 5 bases; J trimming: 0 bases; junction bases outside the gene matches: 5. Germline V gene lookup returns CDR1 SGHRS and CDR2 YFSETQ. CDR3 length: 16 amino acids. In DNA form, the CDR3 reads TGCGCCAGCAGAACGACAGGGGGTGCAACTAATGAAAAACTGTTTTTT. Protein sequence: CASRTTGGATNEKLFF.

The chain carries TRBV18 and TRBJ2-1; TRBD2 matches 9 bases. CDR1 and CDR2 (germline): KGHSH, LQKENI. The ends lost 1 base at V and 6 bases at J; junction bases unmatched: 13. This CDR3 region has 18 residues. In DNA form, the CDR3 reads TGTGCCAGCTCACCACGGGGTAAGGGTAGCGGGGGAACCAATGAGCAGTTCTTC. This sequence encodes CASSPRGKGSGGTNEQFF.

This chain links TRBV7-9 with TRBJ2-7, with a tentative D call TRBD1 (6 bases). V was trimmed by 4 bases and J by 3 bases, leaving 10 bases between them. The CDR3 has 13 amino acids. Germline values: CDR1 SEHNR, CDR2 FQNEAQ (reference sequence). The CDR3 loop is CASSSGQSYEQYF. The CDR3 DNA is TGTGCCAGCAGCTCCGGACAGAGCTACGAGCAGTACTTC.

The rearrangement joins TRBV6-2 or TRBV6-3 to TRBJ2-5, with 7 bases fitting TRBD2. CDR1 is MNHEY, CDR2 SVGEGT, per germline. V gave up 5 bases and J gave up 6 bases; unmatched junction bases: 9. The CDR3 runs to 14 residues. The CDR3 DNA follows: TGTGCCAGCAGTCCCGAAGGACTAGTTCAGACCCAGTACTTC. It codes for CASSPEGLVQTQYF.

The V gene is TRBV21-1, the J gene TRBJ1-2; TRBD1 is the table's D call and was not checked against the DNA. TRBV21-1 is marked as a pseudogene. The CDR3 spans 17 residues. CDR3 region: CASSKGIGWGANYGYTF. The CDR3 DNA reads as TGTGCCAGCAGCAAAGGGATTGGGTGGGGCGCTAACTATGGCTACACCTTC.

This chain connects TRBV9 to TRBJ2-1; weak D call: TRBD1 (6 bases). V lost 4 bases and J 7 bases, leaving 15 bases between the germline ends. The CDR3 loop spans 14 amino acids. Per germline, CDR1 SGDLS and CDR2 YYNGEE. The CDR3 DNA follows: TGTGCCAGCAGCCCCCTACAGGGTAAGAATGAGCAGTTCTTC. This encodes CASSPLQGKNEQFF. Together with reference TRBV9 and TRBJ2-1, the CDR3 gives the full variable domain: DSGVTQTPKHLITATGQRVTLRCSPRSGDLSVYWYQQSLDQGLQFLIQYYNGEERAKGNILERFSAQQFPDLHSELNLSSLELGDSALYFCASSPLQGKNEQFFGPGTRLTVL.